This TCR beta chain appears in the sequencing data of a study of shared clonotypes between healthy human individuals. Broader study findings: Non-shared clonotypes had lower generation probabilities than clonotypes shared by all four sorted-subset donors. Memory subsets had estimated richness that was generally smaller than that of naive subsets.

Worth noting for this clone: Antigen specificity is unknown.

This CDR3 contains 14 residues. Trimming removed 0 bases from V and 5 bases from J, with 10 bases in between. CDR1 is SGHTA, CDR2 FQGNSA, per germline. The data were produced by immunoSEQ multiplex PCR, yet TCRdb's version contains in-frame clones alone and is incomplete. This table has a few million clones, 85% to 95% appearing once. The V and J genes are TRBV7-2 and TRBJ2-5; D is uncertain. The material sequenced was naive CD4+ T cells sorted from blood. Sample subset: CD45RA+ positively selected. The receptor was isolated from a man between 18 and 29 years old in good health. The DNA of the CDR3 is TGTGCCAGCAGCTTAGCTAGAAATCGGGAGACCCAGTACTTC. Translating gives CASSLARNRETQYF.